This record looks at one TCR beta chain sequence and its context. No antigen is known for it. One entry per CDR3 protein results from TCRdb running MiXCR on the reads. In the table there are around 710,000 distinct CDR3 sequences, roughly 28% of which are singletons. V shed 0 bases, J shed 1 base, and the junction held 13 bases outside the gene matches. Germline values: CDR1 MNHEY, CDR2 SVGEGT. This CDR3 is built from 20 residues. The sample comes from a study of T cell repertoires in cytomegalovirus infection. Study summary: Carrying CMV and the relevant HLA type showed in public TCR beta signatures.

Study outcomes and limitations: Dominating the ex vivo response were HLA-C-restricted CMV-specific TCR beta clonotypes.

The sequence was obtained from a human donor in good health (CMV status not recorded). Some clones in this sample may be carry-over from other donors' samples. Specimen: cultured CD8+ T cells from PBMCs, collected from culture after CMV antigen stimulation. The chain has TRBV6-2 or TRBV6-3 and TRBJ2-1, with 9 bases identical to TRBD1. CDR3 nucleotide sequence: TGTGCCAGCAGTTACTCGCCGGGACAGGGTTACTCCGAATCCTACAATGAGCAGTTCTTC. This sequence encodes CASSYSPGQGYSESYNEQFF.